The rows below give T cell receptor beta chains drawn from one sample of a study of early T cells in non-severe SARS-CoV-2 infection. MiXCR, run by TCRdb on the 5' RACE reads, gives a single entry per CDR3 protein. This sample yields around 50,000 distinct CDR3 sequences, of which 10% to 15% are seen a single time; around 3% belongs to the top ten. The sequencing input was whole blood. The source of these receptors is an adult who was a healthcare worker with PCR-confirmed SARS-CoV-2 infection or an uninfected control (not recorded which). Each CDR3 is given with its conserved first and last residue. The D gene is left open where the match is weak. Clone size is shown for a subset of rows, as once, few, many or a class of expanded clone.

TRBJ1-3	15	TRBD1	TRBV28	few	TGTGCCAGCAGGCCCCCGACAGGGTGGGGAAACACCATATATTTT	CASRPPTGWGNTIYF
TRBJ2-1	15	-	TRBV24-1	many	TGTGCCACCAGTGATCTCTTCCGAGACCGCAATGAGCAGTTCTTC	CATSDLFRDRNEQFF
TRBJ2-7	14	-	TRBV5-6	many	TGTGCCAGCAGCCGGAGGGGGCGCGGGTACGAGCAGTACTTC	CASSRRGRGYEQYF
TRBJ2-2	17	-	TRBV13	many	TGTGCCAGCAGCTCCGCCGTTGTGGGACTGAACACCGGGGAGCTGTTTTTT	CASSSAVVGLNTGELFF
TRBJ2-3	15	-	TRBV12-3/TRBV12-4	many	TGTGCCAGCAGCCTTTGGGGTACAGGGCCAGATACGCAGTATTTT	CASSLWGTGPDTQYF
TRBJ1-4	15	-	TRBV9	-	TGTGCCAGCAGCCCCCGGGGAGCCACTTATGAAAAACTGTTTTTT	CASSPRGATYEKLFF
TRBJ1-1	13	-	TRBV11-1	-	TGTGCCAGCAGCCTACGACATCGGACTGAAGCTTTCTTT	CASSLRHRTEAFF
TRBJ1-2	16	TRBD1	TRBV15	many	TGTGCCACCAGCAGAGCTACTACGGACAGGAGGAATGGCTACACCTTC	CATSRATTDRRNGYTF
TRBJ2-3	16	-	TRBV2	-	TGTGCCAGCAGTGACCTGGGACACCCAGTCACAGATACGCGGTATTTT	CASSDLGHPVTDTRYF
TRBJ2-5	12	-	TRBV5-1	many	TGCGCCAGCAGCTTAAACCAAGAGACCCAGTACTTC	CASSLNQETQYF
TRBJ1-2	16	-	TRBV27	many	TGTGCCAGCAGTTCAACCGGGACCGGCCTGTCGACGGGCTACACCTTC	CASSSTGTGLSTGYTF
TRBJ2-7	12	-	TRBV3-1	few	TGTGCCAGCAGCCGACAGAACTACGAGCAGTACTTC	CASSRQNYEQYF
TRBJ2-7	15	-	TRBV9	few	TGTGCCAGCAGCGTAGCAGGGACTCTCGATTACGAGCAGTACTTC	CASSVAGTLDYEQYF